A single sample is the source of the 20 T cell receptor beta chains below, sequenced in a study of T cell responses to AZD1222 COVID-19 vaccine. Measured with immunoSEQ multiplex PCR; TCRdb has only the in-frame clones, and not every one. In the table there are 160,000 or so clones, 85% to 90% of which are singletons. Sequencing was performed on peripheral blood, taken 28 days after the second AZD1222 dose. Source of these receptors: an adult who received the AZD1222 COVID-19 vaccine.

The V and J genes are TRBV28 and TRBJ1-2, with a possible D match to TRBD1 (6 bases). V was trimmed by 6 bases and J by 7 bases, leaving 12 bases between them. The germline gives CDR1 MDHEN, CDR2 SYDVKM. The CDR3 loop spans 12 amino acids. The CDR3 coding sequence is TGTGCCAGCAGCCTCAGGGGAGCTGGCTACACCTTC. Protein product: CASSLRGAGYTF.

DNA for the CDR3: TGTGCCAGCAGCTTAGGGACAGGGGCCGGCGAGCAGTACTTC. This translates into CASSLGTGAGEQYF. The chain is built from TRBV11-3 and TRBJ2-7, with 9 positions matching TRBD1. Germline loops: CDR1 SGHNT, CDR2 YENEEA. The CDR3 extends over 14 amino acids. Trimming took 1 base from V and 6 from J; bases not matched to a gene: 4.

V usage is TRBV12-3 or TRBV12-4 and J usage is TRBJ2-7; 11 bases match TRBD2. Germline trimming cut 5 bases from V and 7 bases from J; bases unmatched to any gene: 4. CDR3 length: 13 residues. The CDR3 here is CASSITSGREQYF. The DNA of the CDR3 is TGTGCCAGCAGTATAACTAGCGGGAGAGAGCAGTACTTC.

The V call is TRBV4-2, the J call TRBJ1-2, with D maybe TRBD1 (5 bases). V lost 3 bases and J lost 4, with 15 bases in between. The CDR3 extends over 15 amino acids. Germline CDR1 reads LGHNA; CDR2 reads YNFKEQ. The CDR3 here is CASSHLSQGPYGYTF. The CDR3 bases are TGTGCCAGCAGCCACCTCTCCCAGGGCCCCTATGGCTACACCTTC.

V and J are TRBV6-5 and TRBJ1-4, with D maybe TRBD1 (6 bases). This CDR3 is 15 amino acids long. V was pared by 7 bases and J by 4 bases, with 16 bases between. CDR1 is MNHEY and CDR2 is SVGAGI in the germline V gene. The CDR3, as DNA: TGTGCCAGCAAGGGGGGGAGAGGGCTTAATGAAAAACTGTTTTTT. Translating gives CASKGGRGLNEKLFF.

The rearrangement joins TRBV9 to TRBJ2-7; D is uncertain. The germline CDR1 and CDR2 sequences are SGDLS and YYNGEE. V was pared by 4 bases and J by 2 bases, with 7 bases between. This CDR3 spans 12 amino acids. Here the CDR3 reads CASSPLAYEQYF. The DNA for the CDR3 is TGTGCCAGCAGCCCCCTTGCCTACGAGCAGTACTTC.

The CDR3 nucleotides read TGTGCCACCAGTGAAGCCCGACAGACCGGGGAGCTGTTTTTT. Its protein product is CATSEARQTGELFF. This chain joins TRBV24-1 and TRBJ2-2; D may be TRBD1 (5 bases). The CDR3 has 14 amino acids. Germline V gene lookup returns CDR1 KGHDR and CDR2 SFDVKD. V dropped 4 bases and J dropped 5 bases, with 10 bases sitting between them.

CDR3 DNA sequence: TGTGCCACCAGTGCTCTAGGGGGCGCCGGCACCGGGGAGCTGTTTTTT. Translated, it gives CATSALGGAGTGELFF. The chain employs TRBV24-1 and TRBJ2-2; 7 positions match TRBD1. The trim removed 5 bases at V and 4 bases at J, leaving 9 bases unmatched. This CDR3 is 16 amino acids long. Germline CDR1 is KGHDR and CDR2 is SFDVKD.

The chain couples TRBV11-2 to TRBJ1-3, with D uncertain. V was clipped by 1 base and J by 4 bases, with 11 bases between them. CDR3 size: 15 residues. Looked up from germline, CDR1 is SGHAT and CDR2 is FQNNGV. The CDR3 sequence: CASSLGGLAGNTIYF. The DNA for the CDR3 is TGTGCCAGCAGCTTAGGAGGGTTGGCCGGAAACACCATATATTTT.

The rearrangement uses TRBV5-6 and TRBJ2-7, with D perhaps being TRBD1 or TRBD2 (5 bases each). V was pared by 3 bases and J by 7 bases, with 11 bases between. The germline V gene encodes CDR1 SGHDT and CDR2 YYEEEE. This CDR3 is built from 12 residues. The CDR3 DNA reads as TGTGCCAGCAGCTCTGGGACGACGGAGCAGTACTTC. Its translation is CASSSGTTEQYF.

CDR3 sequence: CSVDPQSRGVGSDTEAFF. In DNA form, the CDR3 reads TGCAGCGTTGACCCCCAATCGCGTGGGGTGGGGTCCGACACTGAAGCTTTCTTT. The V gene is TRBV29-1, the J gene TRBJ1-1; D call uncertain. The CDR3 sequence is 18 residues long. Trimming stripped 3 bases from V and 3 bases from J, with 26 bases between. Germline V gene sequence: CDR1 SQVTM, CDR2 ANQGSEA. Together with reference TRBV29-1 and TRBJ1-1, the CDR3 gives the full variable domain: SAVISQKPSRDICQRGTSLTIQCQVDSQVTMMFWYRQQPGQSLTLIATANQGSEATYESGFVIDKFPISRPNLTFSTLTVSNMSPEDSSIYLCSVDPQSRGVGSDTEAFFGQGTRLTVV.

This CDR3 is CASSSFSQHF. DNA of the CDR3: TGTGCCAGCAGTTCATTTTCCCAGCATTTT. The chain uses TRBV28 and TRBJ1-5; no clear D. Trimming stripped 4 bases from V and 11 bases from J, with 6 bases between. The length of the CDR3 is 10 residues. The V gene's germline CDR1 is MDHEN and CDR2 SYDVKM.

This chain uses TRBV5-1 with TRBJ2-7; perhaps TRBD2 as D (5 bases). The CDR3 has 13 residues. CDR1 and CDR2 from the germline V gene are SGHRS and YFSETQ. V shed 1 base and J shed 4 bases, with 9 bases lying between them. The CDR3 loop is CASSLSSKYEQYF. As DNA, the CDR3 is TGCGCCAGCAGCTTGTCTAGCAAGTACGAGCAGTACTTC.

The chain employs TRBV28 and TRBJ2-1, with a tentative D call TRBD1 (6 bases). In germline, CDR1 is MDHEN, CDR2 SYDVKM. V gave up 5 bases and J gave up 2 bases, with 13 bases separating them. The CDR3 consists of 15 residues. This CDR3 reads CASSPDRRTYNEQFF. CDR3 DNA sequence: TGTGCCAGCAGTCCCGACAGGAGGACCTACAATGAGCAGTTCTTC.

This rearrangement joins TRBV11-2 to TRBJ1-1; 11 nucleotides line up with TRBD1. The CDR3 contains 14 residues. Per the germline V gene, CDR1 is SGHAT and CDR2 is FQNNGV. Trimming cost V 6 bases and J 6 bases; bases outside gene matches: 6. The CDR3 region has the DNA TGTGCCAGCAGGTTGGACAGGGGGCAATCTGAAGCTTTCTTT. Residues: CASRLDRGQSEAFF.

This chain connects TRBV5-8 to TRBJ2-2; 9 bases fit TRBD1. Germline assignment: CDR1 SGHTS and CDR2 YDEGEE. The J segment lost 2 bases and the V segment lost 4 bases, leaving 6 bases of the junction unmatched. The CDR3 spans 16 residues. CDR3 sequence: CASSRRGQGNTGELFF. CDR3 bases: TGTGCCAGCAGCCGACGGGGACAGGGAAACACCGGGGAGCTGTTTTTT.

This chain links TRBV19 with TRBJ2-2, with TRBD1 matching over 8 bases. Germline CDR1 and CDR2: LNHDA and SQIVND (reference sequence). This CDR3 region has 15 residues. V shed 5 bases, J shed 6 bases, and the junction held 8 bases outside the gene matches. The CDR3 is CASSAGQGYSGELFF. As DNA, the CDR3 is TGTGCCAGTAGTGCTGGACAGGGTTATTCCGGGGAGCTGTTTTTT.

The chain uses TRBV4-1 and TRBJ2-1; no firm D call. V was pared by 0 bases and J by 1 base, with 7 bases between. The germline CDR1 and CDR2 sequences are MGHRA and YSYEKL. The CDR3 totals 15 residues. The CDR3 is CASSQDGVSYNEQFF. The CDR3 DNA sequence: TGCGCCAGCAGCCAAGATGGCGTATCCTACAATGAGCAGTTCTTC.

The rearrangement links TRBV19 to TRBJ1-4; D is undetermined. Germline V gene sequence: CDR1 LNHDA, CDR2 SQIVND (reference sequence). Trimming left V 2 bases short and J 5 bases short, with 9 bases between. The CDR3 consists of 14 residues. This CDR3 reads CASSIRSANEKLFF. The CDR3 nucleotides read TGTGCCAGTAGTATAAGGTCGGCCAATGAAAAACTGTTTTTT.

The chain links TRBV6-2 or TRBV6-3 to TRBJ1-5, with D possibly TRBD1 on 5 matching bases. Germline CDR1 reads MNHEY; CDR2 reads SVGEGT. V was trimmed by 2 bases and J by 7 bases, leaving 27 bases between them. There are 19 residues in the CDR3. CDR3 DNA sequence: TGTGCCAGCAGTTACAGCGGGATCGTGGCGCAGGGTGGAGGGCAGCCCCAGCATTTT. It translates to CASSYSGIVAQGGGQPQHF.